The sample holds many counts of the clone carrying this TCR beta chain. As yet, its antigen is unknown. Quantitative 5'-RACE with molecular barcodes was used to make the TCR beta libraries. Each CDR3 protein gets one entry after TCRdb re-called the 5' RACE reads with MiXCR. Found here are over 95,000 distinct CDR3 sequences, about 8.3% of them singletons; the top ten hold 8.5% to 10%. The sample comes from a study of CD8 T cells in ankylosing spondylitis. The study's findings and limits: Earlier work had already found some motif variants in reactive arthritis synovial fluid and blood.

J lost 4 bases, V lost 0 bases, and 9 bases had no gene match. CDR3 size: 16 residues. Germline loops: CDR1 DFQATT, CDR2 SNEGSKA (reference sequence). The clonotype was recovered from a male donor with ankylosing spondylitis or in good health (not recorded which). This sequence joins TRBV20-1 and TRBJ2-7; 10 bases are a match to TRBD1. Sequencing was performed on blood, either unsorted or a sorted T cell fraction (not recorded which). The CDR3 sequence: CSARDTYGTGVYEQYF. The CDR3, as DNA: TGCAGTGCTAGAGATACCTACGGGACAGGGGTTTACGAGCAGTACTTC.